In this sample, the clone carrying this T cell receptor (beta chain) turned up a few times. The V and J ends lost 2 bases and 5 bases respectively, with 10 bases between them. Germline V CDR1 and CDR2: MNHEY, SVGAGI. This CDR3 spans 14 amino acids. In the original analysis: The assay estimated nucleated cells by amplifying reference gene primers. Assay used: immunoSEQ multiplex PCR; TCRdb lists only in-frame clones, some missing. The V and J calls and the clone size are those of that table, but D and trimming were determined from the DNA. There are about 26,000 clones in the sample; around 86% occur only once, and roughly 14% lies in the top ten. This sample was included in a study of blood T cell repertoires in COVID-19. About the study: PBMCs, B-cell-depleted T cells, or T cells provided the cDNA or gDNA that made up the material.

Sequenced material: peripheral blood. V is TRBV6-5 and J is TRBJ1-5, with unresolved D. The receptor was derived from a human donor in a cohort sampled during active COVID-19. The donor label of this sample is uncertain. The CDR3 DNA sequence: TGTGCCAGCAGTTACGAGGGCCCGGATCAGCCCCAGCATTTT. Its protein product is CASSYEGPDQPQHF.